A selection of T cell receptor beta chains follows, all from one sample in a study of spatial heterogeneity in lung cancer. TCRdb re-called the 5' RACE reads through MiXCR, storing one row per CDR3 protein. The sample comprises some 10,000 distinct CDR3 sequences, 9.5% to 13% of which are singletons, and approximately 12% rests with the top ten. This material consisted of lung tumor tissue, taken at surgery. The receptor source for this set is a female donor with early-stage non-small cell lung cancer. Each CDR3 is given with its conserved first and last residue. D genes are given only for firm matches.

- | TRBV5-1 | CASTLRENTEAFF
- | TRBV4-1 | CASKRGDGEKLFF
TRBD2 | TRBV27 | CASTSTLAGEGANVLTF
- | TRBV7-2 | CASSQQGGLQETQYF
TRBD1 | TRBV3-1 | CASSQGGGRDTPQHF
- | TRBV5-1 | CASKGSGETQYF
- | TRBV7-8 | CASSLGGSANTGELFF
TRBD1 | TRBV6-5 | CASNRGTGRTGTGELFF
- | TRBV7-3 | CASSLKGLAPNEQFF
- | TRBV20-1 | CSANKEETQYF
TRBD1 | TRBV7-2 | CASSLRGLSSYEQYF
- | TRBV20-1 | CSATDGRNTEAFF
- | TRBV4-3 | CASSQAGGYSSSYNSPLHF
- | TRBV23-1 | CASRDPRVPNQPQHF
- | TRBV7-2 | CASSSFGESTDTQYF
- | TRBV11-1 | CASSTGGYEQYF
- | TRBV5-1 | CASSESRNHYGYTF
TRBD2 | TRBV7-3 | CASSLTPTSGSYEQFF
TRBD2 | TRBV4-3 | CASSQDFGAGGPMETQYF
- | TRBV20-1 | CSARVAGSANTGELFF
TRBD1 | TRBV29-1 | CSAQLQGANEKLFF
TRBD1 | TRBV4-3 | CASSQVTGGYTEAFF
- | TRBV9 | CASSVMAGSTDTQYF
TRBD1 | TRBV27 | CASRGQGAPSEQYF
- | TRBV7-2 | CASSLTYNEQFF
- | TRBV29-1 | CSVEDGKARRSGYTF
- | TRBV7-2 | CASSRTVPSSYEQYF
- | TRBV7-8 | CASSPRAGYEQYF
- | TRBV5-6 | CASSFTGAGNTEAFF